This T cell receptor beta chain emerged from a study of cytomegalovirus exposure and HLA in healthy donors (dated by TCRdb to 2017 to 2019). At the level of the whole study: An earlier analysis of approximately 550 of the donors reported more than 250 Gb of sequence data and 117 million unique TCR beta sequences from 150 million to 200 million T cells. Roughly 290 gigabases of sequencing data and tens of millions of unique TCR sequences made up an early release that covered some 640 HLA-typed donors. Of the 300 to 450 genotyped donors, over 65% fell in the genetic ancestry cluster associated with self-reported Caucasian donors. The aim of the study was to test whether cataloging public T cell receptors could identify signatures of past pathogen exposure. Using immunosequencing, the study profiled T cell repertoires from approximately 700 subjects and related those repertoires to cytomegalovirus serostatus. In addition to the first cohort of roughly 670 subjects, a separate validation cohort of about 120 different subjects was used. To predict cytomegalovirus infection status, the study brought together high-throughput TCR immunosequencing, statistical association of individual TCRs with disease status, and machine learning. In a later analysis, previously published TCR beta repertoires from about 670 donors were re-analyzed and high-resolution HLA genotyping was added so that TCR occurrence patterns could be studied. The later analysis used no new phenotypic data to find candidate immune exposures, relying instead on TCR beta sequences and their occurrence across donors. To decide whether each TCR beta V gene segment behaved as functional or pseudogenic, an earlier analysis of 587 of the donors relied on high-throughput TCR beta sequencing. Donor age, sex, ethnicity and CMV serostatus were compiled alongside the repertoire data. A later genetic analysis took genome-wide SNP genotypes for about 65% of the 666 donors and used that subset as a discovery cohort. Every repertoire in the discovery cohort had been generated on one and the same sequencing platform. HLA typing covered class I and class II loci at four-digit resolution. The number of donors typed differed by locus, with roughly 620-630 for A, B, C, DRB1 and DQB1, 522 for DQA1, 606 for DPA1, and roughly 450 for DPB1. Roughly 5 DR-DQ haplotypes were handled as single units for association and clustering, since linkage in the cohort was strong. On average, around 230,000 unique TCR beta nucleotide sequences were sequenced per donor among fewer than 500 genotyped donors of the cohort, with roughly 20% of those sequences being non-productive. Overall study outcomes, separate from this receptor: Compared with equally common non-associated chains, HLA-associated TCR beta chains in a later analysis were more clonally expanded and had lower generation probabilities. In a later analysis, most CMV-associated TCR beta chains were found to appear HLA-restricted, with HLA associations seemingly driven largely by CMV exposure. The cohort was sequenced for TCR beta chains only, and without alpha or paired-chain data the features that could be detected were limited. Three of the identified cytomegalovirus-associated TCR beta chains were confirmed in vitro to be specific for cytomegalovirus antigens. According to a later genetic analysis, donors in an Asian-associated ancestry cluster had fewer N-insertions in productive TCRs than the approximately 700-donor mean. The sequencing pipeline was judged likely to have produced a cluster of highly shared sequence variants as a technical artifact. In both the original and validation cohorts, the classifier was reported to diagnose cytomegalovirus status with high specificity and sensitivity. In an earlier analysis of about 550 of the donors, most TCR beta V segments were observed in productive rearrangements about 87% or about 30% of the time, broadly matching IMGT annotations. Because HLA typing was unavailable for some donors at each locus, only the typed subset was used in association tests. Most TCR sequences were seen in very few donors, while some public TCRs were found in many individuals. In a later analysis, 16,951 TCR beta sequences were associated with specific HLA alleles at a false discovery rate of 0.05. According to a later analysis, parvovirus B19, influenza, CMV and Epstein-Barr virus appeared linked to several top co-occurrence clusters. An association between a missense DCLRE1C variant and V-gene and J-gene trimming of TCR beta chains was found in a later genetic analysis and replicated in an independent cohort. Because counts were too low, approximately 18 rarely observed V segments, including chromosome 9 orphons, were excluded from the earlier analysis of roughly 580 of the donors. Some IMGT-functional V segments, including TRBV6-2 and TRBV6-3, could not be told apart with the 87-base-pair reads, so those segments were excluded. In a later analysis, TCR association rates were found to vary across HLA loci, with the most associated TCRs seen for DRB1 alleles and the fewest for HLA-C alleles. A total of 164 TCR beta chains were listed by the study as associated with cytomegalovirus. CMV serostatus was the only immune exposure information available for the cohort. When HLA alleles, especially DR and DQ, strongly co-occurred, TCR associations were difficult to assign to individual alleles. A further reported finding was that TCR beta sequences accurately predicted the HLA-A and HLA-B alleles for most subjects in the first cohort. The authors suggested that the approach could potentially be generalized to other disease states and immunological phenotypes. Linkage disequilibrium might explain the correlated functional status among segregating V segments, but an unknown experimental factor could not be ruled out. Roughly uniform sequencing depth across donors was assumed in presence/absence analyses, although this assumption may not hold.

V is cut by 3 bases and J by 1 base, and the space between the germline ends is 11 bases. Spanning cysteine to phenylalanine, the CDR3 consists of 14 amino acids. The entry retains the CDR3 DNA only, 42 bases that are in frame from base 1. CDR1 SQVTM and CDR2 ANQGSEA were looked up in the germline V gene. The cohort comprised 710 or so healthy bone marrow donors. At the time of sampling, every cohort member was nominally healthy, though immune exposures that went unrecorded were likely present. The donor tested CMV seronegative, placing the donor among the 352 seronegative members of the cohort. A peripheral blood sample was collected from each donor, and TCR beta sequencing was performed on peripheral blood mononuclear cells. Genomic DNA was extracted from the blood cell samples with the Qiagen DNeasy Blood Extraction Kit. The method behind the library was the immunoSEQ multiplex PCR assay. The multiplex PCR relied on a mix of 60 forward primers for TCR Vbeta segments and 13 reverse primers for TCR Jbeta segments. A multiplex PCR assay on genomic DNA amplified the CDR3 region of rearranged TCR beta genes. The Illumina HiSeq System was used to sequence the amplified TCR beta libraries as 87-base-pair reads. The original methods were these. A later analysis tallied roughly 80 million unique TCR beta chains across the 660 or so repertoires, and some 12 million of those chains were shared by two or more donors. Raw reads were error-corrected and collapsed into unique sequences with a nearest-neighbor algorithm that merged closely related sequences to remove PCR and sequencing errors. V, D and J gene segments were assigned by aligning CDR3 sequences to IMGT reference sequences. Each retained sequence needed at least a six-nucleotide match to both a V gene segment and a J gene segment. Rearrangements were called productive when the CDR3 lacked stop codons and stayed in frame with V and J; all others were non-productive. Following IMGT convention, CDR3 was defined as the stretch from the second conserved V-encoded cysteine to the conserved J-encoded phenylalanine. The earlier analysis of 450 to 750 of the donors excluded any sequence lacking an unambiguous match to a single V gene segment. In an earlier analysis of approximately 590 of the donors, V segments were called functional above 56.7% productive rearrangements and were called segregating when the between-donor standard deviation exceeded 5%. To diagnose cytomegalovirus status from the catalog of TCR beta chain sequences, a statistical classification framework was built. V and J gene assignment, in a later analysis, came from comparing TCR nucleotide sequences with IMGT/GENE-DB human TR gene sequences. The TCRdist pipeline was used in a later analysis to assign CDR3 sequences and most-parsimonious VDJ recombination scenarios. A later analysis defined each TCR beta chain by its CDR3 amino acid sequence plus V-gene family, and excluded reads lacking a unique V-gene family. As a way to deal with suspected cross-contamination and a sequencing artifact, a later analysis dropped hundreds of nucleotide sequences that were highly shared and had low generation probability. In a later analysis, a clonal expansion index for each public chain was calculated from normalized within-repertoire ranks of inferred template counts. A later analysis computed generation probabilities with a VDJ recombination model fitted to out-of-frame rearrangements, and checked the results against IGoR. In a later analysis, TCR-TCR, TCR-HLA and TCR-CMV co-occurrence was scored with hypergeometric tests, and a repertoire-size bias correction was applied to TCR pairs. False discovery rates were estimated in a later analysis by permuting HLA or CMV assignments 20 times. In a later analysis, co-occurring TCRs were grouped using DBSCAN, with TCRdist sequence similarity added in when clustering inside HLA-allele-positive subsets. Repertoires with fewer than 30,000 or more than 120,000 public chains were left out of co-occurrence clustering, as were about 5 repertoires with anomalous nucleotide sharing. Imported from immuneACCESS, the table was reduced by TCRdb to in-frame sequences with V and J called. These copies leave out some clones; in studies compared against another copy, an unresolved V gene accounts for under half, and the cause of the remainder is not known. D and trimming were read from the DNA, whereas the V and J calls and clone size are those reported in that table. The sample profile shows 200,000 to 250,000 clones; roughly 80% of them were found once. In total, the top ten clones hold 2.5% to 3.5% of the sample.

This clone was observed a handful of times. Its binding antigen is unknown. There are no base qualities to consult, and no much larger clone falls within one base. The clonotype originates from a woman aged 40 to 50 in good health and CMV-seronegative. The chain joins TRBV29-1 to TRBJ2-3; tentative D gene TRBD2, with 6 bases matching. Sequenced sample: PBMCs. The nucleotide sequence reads TGCAGCGTTGACAGTAGCGGAGGCACAGATACGCAGTATTTT. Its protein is CSVDSSGGTDTQYF.